This T cell receptor (beta chain) was captured in a study of CXCR3-negative and CXCR3-positive naive CD8 T cells. Study results and limitations: Naive CXCR3-positive cells had TRB CDR3s more hydrophobic than those of CXCR3-negative naive cells.

Looked up from germline, CDR1 is SQVTM and CDR2 is ANQGSEA. This CDR3 has 13 amino acids. About this clonotype: Its antigen is currently unknown.

Sorts that each held 250,000 to 300,000 cells were run in triplicate for every CD8+ T cell subset. The study made its TRB cDNA libraries by 5' RACE, adding UMI labels. TCRdb reworked the 5' RACE reads into one entry per CDR3 protein, no DNA. This listing includes tens of thousands of distinct CDR3 sequences. The chain employs TRBV29-1 and TRBJ2-7; there is no DNA to check the TCRdb D call of TRBD1. The specimen was naive CXCR3+ CD8+ T cells from blood. The subset: CD45RO-CCR7+CD27+CD95- naive CD8+ T cells expressing CXCR3 (TNR3+). The sequence derives from a human donor in good health. Some clones in this sample may be carry-over from other donors' samples. CDR3 residues: CSAFPGQGGEQYF.